The 8 T cell receptor beta chains in this list originate from one sample, sequenced in a study of blood T cell repertoires in COVID-19. Measured with immunoSEQ multiplex PCR; TCRdb has only the in-frame clones, and not every one. The table shows some 150,000 clones, with around 80% occurring only once. Sequencing input: peripheral blood. These receptors were collected from a man aged 55-75 years with active or convalescent COVID-19.

V gene TRBV21-1 combines with J gene TRBJ2-1; the table's TRBD1 call for D was not verified on the DNA. TRBV21-1 is a known pseudogene. The CDR3 has 15 residues. The CDR3 sequence is CASSKDRVVHNEQFF. The CDR3 DNA sequence: TGTGCCAGCAGCAAGGACAGGGTAGTCCACAATGAGCAGTTCTTC.

The gene calls are TRBV19 and TRBJ1-4; 9 bases are shared with TRBD1. There are 16 residues in the CDR3. V was pared by 4 bases and J by 6 bases, with 9 bases of the junction left unmatched. Germline CDR1 LNHDA, CDR2 SQIVND (reference sequence). CDR3 bases: TGTGCCAGTAGTACCAATACAGGGGGCGAGGATGAAAAACTGTTTTTT. It codes for CASSTNTGGEDEKLFF. The whole variable domain, filled in from reference TRBV19 and TRBJ1-4, reads DGGITQSPKYLFRKEGQNVTLSCEQNLNHDAMYWYRQDPGQGLRLIYYSQIVNDFQKGDIAEGYSVSREKKESFPLTVTSAQKNPTAFYLCASSTNTGGEDEKLFFGSGTQLSVL.

The genes are TRBV11-2 and TRBJ1-6, with no clear D. The CDR3 consists of 14 residues. With 1 base removed from V and 6 bases from J, the gap between germline ends came to 7 bases. The germline V gene encodes CDR1 SGHAT and CDR2 FQNNGV. The CDR3: CASSLGVTNSPLHF. CDR3 nucleotides: TGTGCCAGCAGCTTAGGAGTTACTAATTCACCCCTCCACTTT.

The V gene is TRBV6-2 or TRBV6-3, the J gene TRBJ1-4; TRBD1 might be the D (5 bases). Per the germline V gene, CDR1 is MNHEY and CDR2 is SVGEGT. This CDR3 region has 13 residues. V lost 5 bases to trimming and J lost 10 bases, with 14 bases between them. The DNA for the CDR3 is TGTGCCAGCAGTACTCTTGGGGGAGGAAAACTGTTTTTT. Translation gives CASSTLGGGKLFF.

Only one count was recorded for this clone. CDR3 in amino acids: CASSQTRTSGGETQYF. The CDR3, as DNA: TGTGCCAGCAGCCAAACGCGGACCTCGGGGGGAGAGACCCAGTACTTC. V and J are TRBV3-1 (or the pseudogene TRBV3-2) and TRBJ2-5; 7 bases line up with TRBD2. The germline V gene has CDR1 LGHDT and CDR2 YNNKEL (reference sequence). V dropped 2 bases and J dropped 4; count of bases not matched to a gene: 10. The CDR3 extends over 16 amino acids.

The CDR3: CASSLTAATNEKLFF. The DNA of the CDR3 is TGTGCCAGTAGCTTGACAGCCGCAACTAATGAAAAACTGTTTTTT. J is TRBJ1-4 and V is TRBV19; possibly TRBD1 for D (5 bases). Germline CDR1 is LNHDA and CDR2 is SQIVND (reference sequence). Trimming took 6 bases from V and 0 from J, leaving 11 bases between them. The length of the CDR3 is 15 residues.

This clone occurred a few times. The V call is TRBV5-4, the J call TRBJ2-5; D is uncertain. CDR1 is SGHNT, CDR2 YYREEE, per germline (reference sequence). This CDR3 is built from 15 residues. Deletions cut 2 bases from V and 3 bases from J, with 14 bases between. In DNA form, the CDR3 reads TGTGCCAGCAGCTTTTCGCCGGGTACCGAAGAGACCCAGTACTTC. This sequence encodes CASSFSPGTEETQYF.

The chain combines TRBV18 with TRBJ2-2; D is possibly TRBD2 (5 bases). V was trimmed by 6 bases and J by 6 bases, leaving 14 bases between them. The CDR3 spans 14 residues. Germline V gives CDR1 KGHSH, CDR2 LQKENI. CDR3 DNA: TGTGCCAGCTCCCAGGAGGCGGGCCCCGGGGAGCTGTTTTTT. Translation gives CASSQEAGPGELFF.